The T cell receptor beta chain under discussion was sequenced for a study of T cell changes during pregnancy in multiple sclerosis. Germline loops: CDR1 LGHNA, CDR2 YSLEER. There are 16 residues in the CDR3. Assay: immunoSEQ multiplex PCR; the TCRdb copy retains only in-frame clones and omits some. The repertoire has about 30,000 clones, 80% to 90% of them found once; the top ten carry 6.9%. The sample holds one count of this clone. One end of the junction is discordant with germline, which a read error may explain. The input for sequencing was CD8+ T cells from peripheral blood mononuclear cells, taken in the second trimester of pregnancy. The TCR originated in a female donor with multiple sclerosis, enrolled in a pregnancy study. The chain employs TRBV4-3 and TRBJ2-1; 7 positions match TRBD1. CDR3 in amino acids: CASGQDDRELDDEQFF. The CDR3 bases are TGCGCCAGCGGCCAAGACGACAGGGAATTGGATGATGAGCAGTTCTTC.